This TCR beta chain was found in a study of brain T cells in children with intractable seizures. Findings and caveats of the study: Clones missing pre-surgery may reflect undersampling of that blood sample. Patients' HCMV serostatus was unknown; virus specificity rests on CDR3 similarity alone.

Time point defined: blood from clinic visit 5 months post-surgery; TSC patient then seizure free. Surgery cases with the highest brain T cell transcript signatures were chosen for sequencing. The data were produced by immunoSEQ multiplex PCR, yet TCRdb's version contains in-frame clones alone and is incomplete. The data contain 340,000 or so clones, over 90% of them singletons. With regard to this clone: Antigen unknown.

The CDR3 is 13 residues long. Between the trimmed V and J ends, which lost 1 base and 5 bases, there was a span of 6 bases. CDR1 and CDR2 from the germline V gene are MGHRA and YSYEKL. The gene calls are TRBV4-1 and TRBJ2-1, with unresolved D. The receptor's source is a boy under two years old with tuberous sclerosis and intractable seizures. Source: peripheral blood, taken approximately 5 months after surgery. The chain's CDR3 is CASSQVLHNEQFF. The CDR3 DNA follows: TGCGCCAGCAGCCAAGTTCTCCACAATGAGCAGTTCTTC.